The clone carrying this T cell receptor (beta chain) occurred many times. As yet, its antigen is unknown. This sample is drawn from a study of CD8 T cells in ankylosing spondylitis. TCRdb fed the 5' RACE reads into MiXCR, producing one record per CDR3 protein. Among approximately 250,000 distinct CDR3 sequences listed, more than 20% were seen once. Study observations and caveats: Clones linked to disease were reported to show significant enrichment in matched ankylosing spondylitis synovial fluid. Prior work had noted some motif variants in reactive arthritis blood and synovial fluid. In peripheral blood, disease-linked CD8+ clones occurred at relatively low frequencies. About 8 highly homologous variants made up a TCR beta motif, and this motif appeared characteristic of ankylosing spondylitis blood.

Germline lookup yields CDR1 SEHNR and CDR2 FQNEAQ (reference sequence). The V and J ends lost 4 bases and 0 bases respectively, with 13 bases between them. The CDR3 extends over 15 amino acids. Material for sequencing was blood, either unsorted or a sorted T cell fraction (not recorded which). This clonotype was obtained from a male donor with ankylosing spondylitis or in good health (not recorded which). The rearrangement links TRBV7-9 to TRBJ2-7; maybe TRBD2 (5 bases). The CDR3 DNA is TGTGCCAGCAGCTCCCCGGACGGAGGCTCCTACGAGCAGTACTTC. Its protein is CASSSPDGGSYEQYF.